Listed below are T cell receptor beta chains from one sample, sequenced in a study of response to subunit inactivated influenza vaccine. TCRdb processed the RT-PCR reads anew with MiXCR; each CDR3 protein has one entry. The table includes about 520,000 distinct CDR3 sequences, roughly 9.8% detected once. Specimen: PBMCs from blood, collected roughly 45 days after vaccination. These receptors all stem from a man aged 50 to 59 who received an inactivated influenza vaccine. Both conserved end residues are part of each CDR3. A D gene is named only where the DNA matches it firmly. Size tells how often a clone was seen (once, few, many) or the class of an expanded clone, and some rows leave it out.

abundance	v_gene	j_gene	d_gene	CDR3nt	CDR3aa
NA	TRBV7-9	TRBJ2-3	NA	TGTGCCAGCAGCTCTGATGGGGGAAGATTCGCAGATACGCAGTATTTT	CASSSDGGRFADTQYF
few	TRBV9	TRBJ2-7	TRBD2	TGTGCCAGCAGCGTAGGCGGGGGAAGGGACGAGCAGTACTTC	CASSVGGGRDEQYF
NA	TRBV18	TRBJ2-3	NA	TGTGCCAGCTCACCACCAGCGCTAGATACGCAGTATTTT	CASSPPALDTQYF
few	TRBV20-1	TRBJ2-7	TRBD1	TGCAGTGCTAGTGACAGGGATAAGGCCTCCTACGAGCAGTACTTC	CSASDRDKASYEQYF
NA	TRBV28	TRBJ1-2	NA	TGTGCCAGCAGTTTACCGGGTCTGAGAGAAGGCTACACCTTC	CASSLPGLREGYTF
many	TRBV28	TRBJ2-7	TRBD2	TGTGCCAGCAGTACGGGACTAGCGGCCTCCTACGAGCAGTACTTC	CASSTGLAASYEQYF
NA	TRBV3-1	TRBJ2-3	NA	TGTGCCAGCAGCCACACGGCCCGGGGGGATACGCAGTATTTT	CASSHTARGDTQYF
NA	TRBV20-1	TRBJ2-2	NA	TGCAGTGCTAGTGACTTTCCCCGGGCCCCCGGGGAGCTGTTTTTT	CSASDFPRAPGELFF
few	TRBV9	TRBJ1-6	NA	TGTGCCAGCAGCGAGAACCCGATCTATAATTCACCCCTCCACTTT	CASSENPIYNSPLHF
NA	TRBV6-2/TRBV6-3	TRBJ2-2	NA	TGTGCCAGCGGGAAGCTTGTCGGGGAGCTGTTTTTT	CASGKLVGELFF
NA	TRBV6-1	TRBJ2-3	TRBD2	TGTGCCAGCAGCCCACACCCCGGGAGGGAACTCCGAGATACGCAGTATTTT	CASSPHPGRELRDTQYF
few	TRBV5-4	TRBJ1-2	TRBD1	TGTGCCAGCAGCTTGGATCGGGGGACAGGGGGCATAAGGAACTATGGCTACACCTTC	CASSLDRGTGGIRNYGYTF
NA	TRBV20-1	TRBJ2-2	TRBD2	TGCAGTGCTCATCTCGCGGGAGGGCCAACCGGGGAGCTGTTTTTT	CSAHLAGGPTGELFF
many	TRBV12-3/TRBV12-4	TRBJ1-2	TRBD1	TGTGCCAGCAGTTTTTCCCCGGGACAGGGAGTTCGAAATGGCTACACCTTC	CASSFSPGQGVRNGYTF
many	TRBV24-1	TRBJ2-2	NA	TGTGCCACCAGTGATTGGAGTTGGGGCACCGGGGAGCTGTTTTTT	CATSDWSWGTGELFF
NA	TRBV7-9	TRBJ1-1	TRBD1	TGTGCCTGTGGACAGGGGAACACTGAAGCTTTCTTT	CACGQGNTEAFF
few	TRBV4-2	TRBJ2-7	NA	TGTGCCAGCAGCCCGGGGGCGGACGCATCCTACGAGCAGTACTTC	CASSPGADASYEQYF
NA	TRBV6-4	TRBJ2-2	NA	TGTGCCAGCAGTTTGGAGGGGCACAACACCGGGGAGCTGTTTTTT	CASSLEGHNTGELFF
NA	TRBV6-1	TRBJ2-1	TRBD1	TGTGCCAGCAGCCCCACCCGACAGGGCGGTGAGCAGTTCTTC	CASSPTRQGGEQFF
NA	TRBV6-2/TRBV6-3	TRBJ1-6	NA	TGTGCCAGCAGTTACTCAGGACCCGGGTCACCCCTCCACTTT	CASSYSGPGSPLHF
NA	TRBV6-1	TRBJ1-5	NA	TGTGCCAGCAGTGAACGTCCCCCTCGGGGGAATCAGCCCCAGCATTTT	CASSERPPRGNQPQHF
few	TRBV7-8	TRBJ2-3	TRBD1	TGTGCCAGCAGTCCGACCCGGGACAGGTCTATCAGCACAGATACGCAGTATTTT	CASSPTRDRSISTDTQYF
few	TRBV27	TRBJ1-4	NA	TGTGCCAGCAGTTTAGGACCGGGGGAGAATGAAAAACTGTTTTTT	CASSLGPGENEKLFF
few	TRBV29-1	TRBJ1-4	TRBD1	TGCAGCGTTGAAATCGGACAGGTTAATGAAAAACTGTTTTTT	CSVEIGQVNEKLFF
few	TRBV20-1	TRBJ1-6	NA	TGCAGTGCGCGGGTTGGACAGCATAATTCACCCCTCCACTTT	CSARVGQHNSPLHF
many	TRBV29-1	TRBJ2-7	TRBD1	TGCAGCGTTGAAGTGTCCTGGACAGGGGAAGACGAGCAGTACTTC	CSVEVSWTGEDEQYF
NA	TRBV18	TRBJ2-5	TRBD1	TGTGCCAGCTCACATTCAGGGACAGGGAAAGAGACCCAGTACTTC	CASSHSGTGKETQYF
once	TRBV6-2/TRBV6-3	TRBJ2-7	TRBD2	TGTGCCAGCAGACCGTTAGCGGGGGGCTCCTCCTACGAGCAGTACTTC	CASRPLAGGSSYEQYF
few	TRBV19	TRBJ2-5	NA	TGTGCCAGCCTCGACAGAACGTCGGGGACCCAGTACTTC	CASLDRTSGTQYF
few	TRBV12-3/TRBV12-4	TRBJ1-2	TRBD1	TGTGCCAGCAGTTTGACAGGGTTGGGTTATGGCTACACCTTC	CASSLTGLGYGYTF
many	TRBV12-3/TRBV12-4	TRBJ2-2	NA	TGTGCCAGCACACGGGGGTTGGGGGCCGGGACCGGGGAGCTGTTTTTT	CASTRGLGAGTGELFF
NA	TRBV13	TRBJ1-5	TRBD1	TGTGCCAGCAGCTCGACAGGGGCTCAGCCCCAGCATTTT	CASSSTGAQPQHF
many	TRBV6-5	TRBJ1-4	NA	TGTGCCAGCAGTGAGTCCGTGGATGAAAAACTGTTTTTT	CASSESVDEKLFF
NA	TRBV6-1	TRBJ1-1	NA	TGTGCCAGCAGTGAAGCGAATATGAACACTGAAGCTTTCTTT	CASSEANMNTEAFF
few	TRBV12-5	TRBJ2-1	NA	TGTGCTAGTGGACGAGGACACGATGAGCAGTTCTTC	CASGRGHDEQFF
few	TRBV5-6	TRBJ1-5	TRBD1	TGTGCCAGCACGCATGGGACAGGCGGCAAAGAGCATTTT	CASTHGTGGKEHF
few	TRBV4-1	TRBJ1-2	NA	TGCGCCAGCAGCCATTCGGGGGGGGTATATGGCTACACCTTC	CASSHSGGVYGYTF
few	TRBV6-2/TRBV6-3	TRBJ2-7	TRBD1	TGTGCCAGCAGAACTTCCCGGGACAGAAGCTCCTACGAGCAGTACTTC	CASRTSRDRSSYEQYF
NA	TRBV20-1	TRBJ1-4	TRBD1	TGCAGTGCTAGAAGGGGGGGGACAGTCAATGAAAAACTGTTTTTT	CSARRGGTVNEKLFF
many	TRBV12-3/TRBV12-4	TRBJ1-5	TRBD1	TGTGCCAGCAGCCGACAGGGAACGGGCCAGCCCCAGCATTTT	CASSRQGTGQPQHF
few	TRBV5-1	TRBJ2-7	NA	TGCGCCAGCAGCTTGGTGACAGGCCCAAACTACGAGCAGTACTTC	CASSLVTGPNYEQYF
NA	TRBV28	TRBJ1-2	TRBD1	TGTGCCAGCAGAGCCACAGGGGTGGAAGACTATGGCTACACCTTC	CASRATGVEDYGYTF
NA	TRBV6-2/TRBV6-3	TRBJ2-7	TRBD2	TGTGCCAGCTCCCGCGGGCTAGCGGGAGTGTTTGACGAGCAGTACTTC	CASSRGLAGVFDEQYF
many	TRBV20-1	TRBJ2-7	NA	TGCAGTGCTAGCTTCGGTACCTACGAGCAGTACTTC	CSASFGTYEQYF
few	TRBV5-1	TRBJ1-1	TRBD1	TGCGCCAGCAGCTCCCCACAGGGGTTCACTGAAGCTTTCTTT	CASSSPQGFTEAFF